The 27 T cell receptor beta chains in this list originate from one sample, sequenced in a study of regulatory T cells in long-lasting Graves disease. The authors built TCR beta libraries using iRepertoire HTBI primers and Arm-PCR of CDR3 regions. TCRdb re-analysed the multiplex PCR reads in MiXCR, keeping a single row per CDR3 protein. Altogether hundreds of thousands of distinct CDR3 sequences are present, 18% being singletons, with the ten largest covering about 38%. Stated time point: newly diagnosed GD, antithyroid drugs for less than 3 months. The TCR library used RNA extracted from PBMCs. The sample here was peripheral blood mononuclear cells (PBMCs), taken at new diagnosis, from a patient treated with antithyroid drugs. These receptors were taken from a female donor with Graves disease.

The table lists this clonotype with many counts. The genes are TRBV24-1 and TRBJ1-5; D gene ambiguous. CDR3 length: 15 amino acids. The V end lost 5 bases, the J end lost 2 bases, and 12 bases lay between the germline ends. Germline V gives CDR1 KGHDR, CDR2 SFDVKD. CDR3 sequence (DNA): TGTGCCACCAGTGGAATGACCAGTGGCAATCAGCCCCAGCATTTT. Protein product: CATSGMTSGNQPQHF.

This clonotype was found many times. The chain uses TRBV12-3 or TRBV12-4 and TRBJ2-5, with D tentatively TRBD2 (6 bases). This CDR3 is built from 13 residues. With 3 bases removed from V and 5 bases from J, the gap between germline ends came to 10 bases. CDR3 sequence: CASSFRAGETQYF. Here the CDR3 DNA reads TGTGCCAGCAGTTTCAGGGCGGGGGAGACCCAGTACTTC.

This clonotype was seen only a few times. This chain connects TRBV20-1 to TRBJ2-4; D not certain. This CDR3 spans 13 amino acids. Per the germline V gene, CDR1 is DFQATT and CDR2 is SNEGSKA (reference sequence). Trimming cost V 0 bases and J 6 bases, with 9 bases left between them. CDR3: CSARDGWRNIQYF. The CDR3 nucleotides are TGCAGTGCTAGAGATGGTTGGAGAAACATTCAGTACTTC.

This clonotype has a count of ten or more. The CDR3 region has the DNA TGTGCCAGCAGTGAATACCTTTACAATGAGCAGTTCTTC. Translating gives CASSEYLYNEQFF. J is TRBJ2-1 and V is TRBV6-1; D unresolved. The V gene's germline CDR1 is MNHNS and CDR2 SASEGT. V was clipped by 2 bases and J by 4 bases, with 6 bases between them. This CDR3 is built from 13 residues.

This clonotype was seen a few times. A much larger clone lies one base from this, so it may be a read error. This rearrangement joins TRBV5-1 to TRBJ1-2; weak D call: TRBD1 (6 bases). Per the germline V gene, CDR1 is SGHRS and CDR2 is YFSETQ. The CDR3 runs 20 residues. V lost 1 base and J 4 bases, leaving 29 bases between the germline ends. In nucleotides, the CDR3 is TGCGCCAGCAGCTTGTTGGTGACGACAGGCCGATACCTTCGGGGCTATGGCTACACCTTC. Its protein is CASSLLVTTGRYLRGYGYTF.

The chain joins TRBV6-1 to TRBJ1-1; no clear D gene. CDR1 is MNHNS, CDR2 SASEGT, per germline. The V and J ends lost 6 bases and 2 bases respectively, with 16 bases between them. The CDR3 is 15 amino acids. CDR3 coding DNA: TGTGCCAGCAGCCTAATCGCAGAGGTCAACACTGAAGCTTTCTTT. Translating it yields CASSLIAEVNTEAFF.

This clonotype was observed at least ten times. The J gene is TRBJ1-5, the V gene TRBV2; D may be TRBD1 (5 bases). CDR3 size: 14 residues. Germline V gives CDR1 SNHLY, CDR2 FYNNEI. Trimming cost V 0 bases and J 7 bases, with 10 bases left between them. The CDR3 loop reads CASSEAGRTQPQHF. As DNA, the CDR3 is TGTGCCAGCAGTGAAGCTGGCCGGACACAGCCCCAGCATTTT.

This chain connects TRBV18 to TRBJ1-5, with D perhaps TRBD1 (6 bases). The CDR3 loop spans 15 amino acids. From germline, CDR1 is KGHSH and CDR2 LQKENI. Trimming took off 3 bases at V and 5 bases at J, with 14 bases between the two ends. CDR3 nucleotide sequence: TGTGCCAGCTCACCCACAGGGCTTTGGGATCAGCCCCAGCATTTT. Translated, it gives CASSPTGLWDQPQHF.

This rearrangement joins TRBV7-2 to TRBJ1-6, with D perhaps TRBD1 (5 bases). The CDR3 is 16 residues long. Germline values: CDR1 SGHTA, CDR2 FQGNSA. The V end lost 6 bases, the J end lost 12 bases, and 24 bases lay between the germline ends. Here the CDR3 reads CASRPSGGTNPLPLHF. DNA for the CDR3: TGTGCCAGCAGACCGTCGGGGGGGACGAACCCGCTACCCCTCCACTTT. The complete variable domain, with remaining parts taken from reference TRBV7-2 and TRBJ1-6, reads GAGVSQSPSNKVTEKGKDVELRCDPISGHTALYWYRQSLGQGLEFLIYFQGNSAPDKSGLPSDRFSAERTGGSVSTLTIQRTQQEDSAVYLCASRPSGGTNPLPLHFGNGTRLTVT.

The rearrangement joins TRBV12-3 or TRBV12-4 to TRBJ2-5, with 12 bases that match TRBD1. There are 14 residues in the CDR3. V was pared by 6 bases and J by 5 bases, with 4 bases of the junction left unmatched. In DNA, the CDR3 is TGTGCCAGCAGCTGGGACAGGGGGCCGGAGACCCAGTACTTC. This translates into CASSWDRGPETQYF.

Notes on this clonotype: A read error may explain this, as a much larger clone is one base away. The rearrangement joins TRBV20-1 to TRBJ1-2, with TRBD1 matching 12 bases. Unmatched junction bases numbered 9, after V lost 7 bases and J lost 6 bases. CDR1 and CDR2 (germline): DFQATT, SNEGSKA (reference sequence). The CDR3 is made up of 14 amino acids. CDR3 residues: CSVSAGTGGDGYTF. In nucleotides, the CDR3 is TGCAGTGTTTCCGCCGGGACAGGGGGCGATGGCTACACCTTC.

Ten or more counts support this clonotype. This chain joins TRBV3-1 and TRBJ2-1; D gene ambiguous. Trimming pared 6 bases from V and 6 bases from J, leaving 9 bases between. Germline assignment: CDR1 LGHDT and CDR2 YNNKEL (reference sequence). This CDR3 is built from 12 residues. The CDR3 region has the DNA TGTGCCAGCAGGGCCAGTACCAATGAGCAGTTCTTC. Its protein product is CASRASTNEQFF.

This chain uses TRBV2 with TRBJ2-3; 7 bases line up with TRBD2. The CDR3 covers 14 residues. J lost 2 bases, V lost 8 bases, and 7 bases had no gene match. Germline V gene sequence: CDR1 SNHLY, CDR2 FYNNEI. CDR3 protein: CASEGRADTDTQYF. The CDR3 bases are TGTGCCAGCGAAGGGAGGGCAGACACAGATACGCAGTATTTT.

This clonotype was seen a single time. A far more abundant clone sits one base away, making this likely a read error. The chain carries TRBV11-2 and TRBJ2-5, with D tentatively TRBD2 (6 bases). The CDR3 is made up of 16 amino acids. Per germline, CDR1 SGHAT and CDR2 FQNNGV. CDR3 amino acids: CASSLDLPSDQGTQYF. Here the CDR3 DNA reads TGTGCCAGCAGCTTAGATCTTCCTAGCGATCAAGGGACCCAGTACTTC.

This clonotype was counted ten times or more. This sequence joins TRBV27 and TRBJ2-7, with D perhaps TRBD2 (7 bases). The CDR3 is 16 residues long. The germline gives CDR1 MNHEY, CDR2 SMNVEV (reference sequence). V was shortened by 0 bases and J by 0 bases, with 12 bases between the two germline ends. CDR3 protein: CASSLSEGGGSYEQYF. CDR3 nucleotide sequence: TGTGCCAGCAGTTTATCGGAGGGAGGGGGCTCCTACGAGCAGTACTTC.

This clonotype was counted a single time. The chain joins TRBV6-1 to TRBJ1-1; no definite D call. The germline V gene encodes CDR1 MNHNS and CDR2 SASEGT. V was shortened by 8 bases and J by 2 bases, with 9 bases between the two germline ends. CDR3 length equals 12 residues. DNA for the CDR3: TGTGCCAGCCTTACAGTAAACACTGAAGCTTTCTTT. Translation: CASLTVNTEAFF.

This clonotype was seen only a few times. CDR3 nucleotides: TGCAGTGCTAGCCCGCCCCGGGGGGTCAACGAGCAGTACTTC. Its protein product is CSASPPRGVNEQYF. The genes are TRBV20-1 and TRBJ2-7, with 7 positions matching TRBD2. The CDR3 extends over 14 amino acids. Germline CDR1 DFQATT, CDR2 SNEGSKA (reference sequence). Trimming cost V 3 bases and J 5 bases; bases outside gene matches: 10.

This clonotype showed up many times. V is TRBV19 and J is TRBJ2-2; D is uncertain. The CDR3 loop spans 17 amino acids. Trimming pared 0 bases from V and 0 bases from J, leaving 11 bases between. Germline V lookup: CDR1 LNHDA, CDR2 SQIVND (reference sequence). The CDR3 sequence is CASSIDQGLANTGELFF. The CDR3 DNA reads TGTGCCAGTAGTATAGATCAAGGCCTCGCGAACACCGGGGAGCTGTTTTTT.

The gene calls are TRBV11-2 and TRBJ2-5; 11 nucleotides align to TRBD1. V lost 5 bases, J lost 5 bases, and 13 bases stayed unmatched. This CDR3 is 17 amino acids long. The germline CDR1 and CDR2 sequences are SGHAT and FQNNGV. The CDR3 sequence is CASSPRTGGALWETQYF. CDR3 DNA: TGTGCCAGCAGCCCTAGGACAGGGGGCGCGTTGTGGGAGACCCAGTACTTC.

This chain connects TRBV6-5 to TRBJ1-6; D call uncertain. V gave up 4 bases and J gave up 9 bases, with 10 bases separating them. The germline V gene has CDR1 MNHEY and CDR2 SVGAGI. This CDR3 is 13 amino acids long. In DNA form, the CDR3 reads TGTGCCAGCAGTTCCCTGGAGGCTTCACCCCTCCACTTT. It encodes CASSSLEASPLHF.

About this clonotype itself: This may be a read error, as it is one base from a much larger clone. V and J are TRBV18 and TRBJ2-7; D remains unclear. The germline CDR1 and CDR2 sequences are KGHSH and LQKENI. The CDR3 spans 13 residues. CDR3 sequence (DNA): TGTGCCAGCTCCCGCGGACCCTCCTACGAGCTGTACTTC. Amino acid sequence: CASSRGPSYELYF. The full variable domain, in which reference TRBV18 and TRBJ2-7 provide the parts outside the CDR3, is NAGVMQNPRHLVRRRGQEARLRCSPMKGHSHVYWYRQLPEEGLKFMVYLQKENIIDESGMPKERFSAEFPKEGPSILRIQQVVRGDSAAYFCASSRGPSYELYFGPGTRLTVT.

This clonotype occurred a few times. V is TRBV24-1 and J is TRBJ1-2; D is unclear. Trimming pared 3 bases from V and 8 bases from J, leaving 12 bases between. There are 13 residues in the CDR3. Looked up from germline, CDR1 is KGHDR and CDR2 is SFDVKD. The CDR3 coding sequence is TGTGCCACCAGTGATAGGTCCGATCGGGGCTACACCTTC. Encoded protein: CATSDRSDRGYTF.

In DNA form, the CDR3 reads TGCAGTGCTAGATCCCCAGCGGGAGGGAAAAACAATGAGCAGTTCTTC. Translation: CSARSPAGGKNNEQFF. The J gene is TRBJ2-1, the V gene TRBV20-1; TRBD2 matches at 10 bases. Per germline, CDR1 DFQATT and CDR2 SNEGSKA (reference sequence). V lost 2 bases, J lost 5 bases, and 9 bases stayed unmatched. This CDR3 contains 16 residues.

This clonotype was seen repeatedly, ten times or more. The chain is built from TRBV19 and TRBJ2-3, with D unclear. The CDR3 extends over 14 amino acids. Germline-derived CDR1 and CDR2 are LNHDA and SQIVND (reference sequence). The germline V and J ends were trimmed by 1 base and 3 bases, with 8 bases remaining between them. Here the CDR3 reads CASSIGAKTDTQYF. CDR3 coding DNA: TGTGCCAGTAGTATAGGGGCTAAGACAGATACGCAGTATTTT.

On this clonotype: Given a much more abundant clone one base away, this may be a read error. The conserved phenylalanine or tryptophan normally closing the CDR3 is absent here, so this likely arose from a read error. This chain connects TRBV20-1 to TRBJ2-5, with D perhaps matching TRBD1 (8 bases). Germline CDR1 is DFQATT and CDR2 is SNEGSKA (reference sequence). Trimming removed 0 bases from V and 0 bases from J, with 26 bases in between. This CDR3 is 20 amino acids long. CDR3 sequence: CSARERRDRISGIHQETQYS. The CDR3 region has the DNA TGCAGTGCTAGAGAAAGGAGGGACAGGATAAGCGGGATTCACCAAGAGACCCAGTACTCC.

This clonotype was seen ten or more times. CDR3 DNA sequence: TGTGCCAGCAGTTACAAAGGGGGACAGTCCTACGAGCAGTACTTC. Encoded protein: CASSYKGGQSYEQYF. J is TRBJ2-7 and V is TRBV12-3 or TRBV12-4, with 7 positions matching TRBD1. V trimming: 4 bases; J trimming: 1 base; junction bases outside the gene matches: 7. The CDR3 loop spans 15 amino acids.

This clonotype was seen at least ten times. In nucleotides, the CDR3 is TGTGCCAGCAGGGAATTGGGGGTCTCTGAAGCTTTCTTT. Its translation: CASRELGVSEAFF. This chain uses TRBV12-3 or TRBV12-4 with TRBJ1-1, with a possible D match to TRBD1 (5 bases). V dropped 6 bases and J dropped 6 bases, with 14 bases sitting between them. The CDR3 loop spans 13 amino acids.